A selection of T cell receptor beta chains follows, all from one sample in a study of Graves' ophthalmopathy and Graves' hyperthyroidism. TCRdb called the multiplex PCR reads again in MiXCR, with one record for every CDR3 protein. The data contain approximately 1.2 million distinct CDR3 sequences, roughly 35% of them singletons. Input material: peripheral blood or thyroid tissue (not recorded which). The origin of the receptors is an adult man with Graves' hyperthyroidism. The CDR3 runs from the conserved cysteine through the conserved F or W. D genes are given only for firm matches. Clone size is shown for a subset of rows, as once, few, many or a class of expanded clone.

v_call	d_call	clone_size	j_call	cdr3_aa	cdr3_nt
TRBV15	.	.	TRBJ2-7	CATSREGAGQYF	TGTGCCACCAGCAGGGAGGGGGCCGGGCAGTACTTC
TRBV7-2	.	many	TRBJ2-5	CASSLRRETQYF	TGTGCCAGCAGCCTCCGTAGGGAGACCCAGTACTTC
TRBV4-3	.	.	TRBJ2-5	CASSQGRRDVETQYF	TGCGCCAGCAGCCAAGGGAGGCGGGACGTAGAGACCCAGTACTTC
TRBV4-1	.	once	TRBJ1-5	CASSQAQGGQPQHF	TGCGCCAGCAGCCAAGCCCAGGGCGGTCAGCCCCAGCATTTT
TRBV2	.	.	TRBJ2-2	CASSEGGRTNTGELFF	TGTGCCAGCAGTGAAGGGGGACGGACGAACACCGGGGAGCTGTTTTTT
TRBV7-2	.	many	TRBJ1-2	CASSLGGSNYGYTF	TGCGCCAGCAGCTTGGGGGGGTCTAACTATGGCTACACCTTC
TRBV29-1	TRBD2	.	TRBJ2-1	CSARLAGENEQFF	TGCAGCGCACGACTAGCGGGGGAGAATGAGCAGTTCTTC
TRBV12-3/TRBV12-4	.	few	TRBJ1-4	CASSPEGFDEKLFF	TGTGCCAGCAGTCCCGAGGGTTTCGATGAAAAACTGTTTTTT
TRBV10-3	TRBD1	.	TRBJ1-3	CAISRDRDRYGNTIYF	TGTGCCATCAGCCGGGACAGGGATCGATATGGAAACACCATATATTTT
TRBV7-9	.	.	TRBJ2-5	CASSLGGEERETQYF	TGTGCCAGCAGCTTAGGGGGAGAGGAGCGAGAGACCCAGTACTTC
TRBV7-3	TRBD2	.	TRBJ2-7	CASSLKGTSGLYEQYF	TGTGCCAGCAGCTTAAAAGGGACTAGCGGTCTCTACGAGCAGTACTTC
TRBV20-1	.	many	TRBJ1-1	CSAGVPPGFEAFF	TGCAGTGCTGGAGTCCCTCCAGGGTTCGAAGCTTTCTTT
TRBV29-1	.	many	TRBJ2-5	CSVRRGINVGETQYF	TGCAGCGTGAGGAGGGGGATCAACGTTGGGGAGACCCAGTACTTC
TRBV10-3	TRBD2	.	TRBJ2-7	CAALGLAEYEQYF	TGTGCCGCACTCGGACTAGCAGAGTACGAGCAGTACTTC
TRBV27	TRBD1	few	TRBJ1-1	CASSADRGTTEAFF	TGTGCCAGCAGTGCGGACAGGGGGACGACTGAAGCTTTCTTT
TRBV9	.	.	TRBJ1-1	CASSSEVGAEAFF	TGTGCCAGCAGCTCAGAGGTGGGGGCTGAAGCTTTCTTT
TRBV7-2	TRBD2	.	TRBJ2-2	CASSTRTSGGVGGELFF	TGCGCCAGCAGCACGCGGACTAGCGGGGGCGTGGGCGGGGAGCTGTTTTTT
TRBV20-1	.	.	TRBJ1-5	CSARKAAGRSNQSQHF	TGCAGTGCTAGAAAAGCCGCAGGCCGGAGCAATCAGTCCCAGCATTTT
TRBV20-1	TRBD2	.	TRBJ2-7	CSRAGEQYF	TGCAGTCGAGCGGGGGAGCAGTACTTC
TRBV25-1	TRBD2	.	TRBJ2-7	CASSGGREGYEQYF	TGTGCCAGCAGTGGAGGGAGGGAAGGCTACGAGCAGTACTTC
TRBV29-1	.	.	TRBJ1-5	CSARRTRNRGGRNSNQPQHF	TGCAGCGCCCGAAGGACGAGGAATAGGGGGGGCCGAAATAGCAATCAGCCCCAGCATTTT
TRBV5-1	.	.	TRBJ1-2	CHDTGVFYGYTF	TGCCACGACACAGGAGTTTTCTATGGCTACACCTTC
TRBV19	TRBD1	.	TRBJ2-7	CASSIEGTGTSSYEQYF	TGTGCCAGTAGTATAGAGGGGACAGGGACCTCATCCTACGAGCAGTACTTC
TRBV10-3	TRBD1	many	TRBJ2-7	CAIGQGAYEQYF	TGTGCCATCGGACAGGGAGCCTACGAGCAGTACTTC
TRBV20-1	.	.	TRBJ2-5	CSARKTGRQESQYF	TGCAGTGCTAGAAAGACAGGGAGGCAAGAGTCCCAGTACTTC
TRBV10-3	TRBD1	.	TRBJ1-6	CASSEPGGGGSPLHF	TGTGCCAGCAGTGAACCAGGGGGCGGGGGTTCACCCCTCCACTTT
TRBV5-1	.	.	TRBJ1-2	CASSPRGRTNTGYTF	TGCGCCAGCAGCCCAAGGGGCAGAACGAACACTGGCTACACCTTC